A selection of T cell receptor beta chains follows, all from one sample in a study of glioma-infiltrating T cells after dendritic cell vaccination. TCRdb's copy holds only in-frame clones and misses some; the assay was immunoSEQ multiplex PCR. The sample has roughly 82,000 clones; around nine tenths are singletons. The input for sequencing was blood, taken before dendritic cell vaccination. The receptor source for this set is a human donor with glioblastoma. Both conserved end residues are part of each CDR3. D genes are given only for firm matches. Size values are once, few and many counts, or a class for expanded clones, and some rows have none.

D gene	V gene	J gene	clone size	CDR3 protein	CDR3 DNA
-	TRBV30	TRBJ1-1	-	CAWSRQSVNTEAFF	TGTGCCTGGTCCCGACAGAGTGTGAACACTGAAGCTTTCTTT
-	TRBV19	TRBJ1-2	-	CASSIDGVTNYGYTF	TGTGCCAGTAGTATAGATGGAGTAACAAACTATGGCTACACCTTC
-	TRBV18	TRBJ2-7	-	CASSPTSLISYEQYF	TGTGCCAGCTCACCCACTAGCTTAATAAGCTACGAGCAGTACTTC
TRBD1	TRBV29-1	TRBJ2-7	-	CSVGGQEPYEQYF	TGCAGCGTTGGGGGACAGGAGCCATACGAGCAGTACTTC
TRBD1	TRBV10-1	TRBJ2-5	few	CASTKDRSPQETQYF	TGCGCCAGCACCAAGGACAGGAGCCCTCAAGAGACCCAGTACTTC
TRBD2	TRBV5-4	TRBJ2-1	-	CASSLTGGRSYNEQFF	TGTGCCAGCAGTTTAACGGGGGGGAGATCCTACAATGAGCAGTTCTTC
-	TRBV2	TRBJ2-1	-	CASSRRGGNYNEQFF	TGTGCCAGCAGCCGAAGGGGGGGGAACTACAATGAGCAGTTCTTC
TRBD2	TRBV7-3	TRBJ2-7	-	CASSWTSGPLYEQYF	TGTGCCAGCAGCTGGACTAGCGGGCCCCTCTACGAGCAGTACTTC
-	TRBV19	TRBJ1-5	-	CASSIGRGGNQPQHF	TGTGCCAGTAGTATCGGCAGGGGAGGCAATCAGCCCCAGCATTTT
TRBD2	TRBV5-1	TRBJ2-1	-	CASSARAGVGNEQFF	TGCGCCAGCAGCGCGCGAGCGGGAGTAGGGAATGAGCAGTTCTTC